These 3 T cell receptor beta chains originate from one sample sequenced in a study of CD8 T cells in ankylosing spondylitis (TCRdb year 2017). The investigation overall reported the following: A TCR beta motif of several highly homologous amino acid variants appeared characteristic of blood from ankylosing spondylitis patients.

To prepare the library, 5' RACE was applied. Sequenced on an Illumina HiSeq 2500. TCRdb handled the public reads itself, with Q25 trimming in fastp and clone calling in MiXCR, and kept productive beta chains. Duplicate CDR3 protein sequences are folded into a single record with the most common DNA and genes. A total of a few hundred thousand distinct CDR3 sequences appear in this sample, approximately 8% of them only once. In total, the top ten clones hold about 15% of the sample. These receptors have no identified antigens. Sample: blood, either unsorted or a sorted T cell fraction (not recorded which). These receptors were taken from a male donor with ankylosing spondylitis.

On this clonotype itself: A much larger clonotype is one base distant, so this may be a read error. The rearrangement uses TRBV5-8 and TRBJ2-2; a possible D gene is TRBD2 (5 bases). CDR3 size: 15 residues. Germline V gene data show CDR1 as SGHTS and CDR2 as YDEGEE. The CDR3 sequence: CASSKTDAYTGELSF. The CDR3 DNA follows: TGTGCCAGCAGCAAAACGGACGCCTACACCGGGGAGCTGTCTTTT.

This clonotype was counted only a few times. This chain links TRBV5-1 with TRBJ2-5; D gene unclear. V lost 7 bases to trimming and J lost 9 bases, with 16 bases between them. This CDR3 region has 12 residues. Per the germline V gene, CDR1 is SGHRS and CDR2 is YFSETQ. Here the CDR3 reads CASATQSGPQYF. The CDR3, as DNA: TGCGCCAGCGCGACCCAGTCCGGACCCCAGTACTTC. The full variable domain, completed using reference TRBV5-1 and TRBJ2-5, is KAGVTQTPRYLIKTRGQQVTLSCSPISGHRSVSWYQQTPGQGLQFLFEYFSETQRNKGNFPGRFSGRQFSNSRSEMNVSTLELGDSALYLCASATQSGPQYFGPGTRLLVL.

This clonotype was observed a handful of times. CDR3 residues: CASSANRGILAKNIQYF. The CDR3 region has the DNA TGTGCCAGCAGCGCCAATCGCGGAATCTTAGCCAAAAACATTCAGTACTTC. This chain links TRBV7-2 with TRBJ2-4; D unresolved. CDR1 is SGHTA and CDR2 is FQGNSA in the germline V gene. There are 17 residues in the CDR3. V shed 5 bases and J shed 0 bases, with 17 bases lying between them.